This passage covers 8 T cell receptor beta chains from one sample sequenced in a study of T-cell reconstitution after alpha-beta-depleted transplantation in children. Using unique molecular identifiers, the investigators prepared the TCRbeta library. TCRdb re-analysed the PCR reads in MiXCR, keeping a single row per CDR3 protein. This table has about 200,000 distinct CDR3 sequences, 6.6% appearing once. Material: PBMCs, obtained before TCRalphabeta/CD19-depleted stem cell transplant. The receptors come from a boy under 10 years old with acute lymphoblastic leukemia, due to receive a stem cell transplant.

The chain couples TRBV7-9 to TRBJ2-7, with D maybe TRBD2 (5 bases). CDR3 length: 14 amino acids. V lost 1 base and J 7 bases, leaving 14 bases between the germline ends. Germline V CDR1 and CDR2: SEHNR, FQNEAQ (reference sequence). This chain's CDR3 is CASSLVGGSREQYF. DNA of the CDR3: TGTGCCAGCAGCTTAGTTGGCGGGTCCAGGGAGCAGTACTTC.

This clonotype has a count of ten or more. V gene TRBV20-1 combines with J gene TRBJ2-2; the D is unclear. V was shortened by 0 bases and J by 0 bases, with 14 bases between the two germline ends. There are 17 residues in the CDR3. Germline V gene lookup returns CDR1 DFQATT and CDR2 SNEGSKA (reference sequence). The CDR3 loop is CSARDHDFSPNTGELFF. The CDR3 DNA is TGCAGTGCTAGAGATCATGACTTCTCTCCGAACACCGGGGAGCTGTTTTTT.

This clonotype was seen repeatedly, ten times or more. J is TRBJ2-3 and V is TRBV7-8, with 11 bases fitting TRBD2. CDR3 length: 17 amino acids. The V gene's germline CDR1 is SGHVS and CDR2 FQNEAQ. V was pared by 5 bases and J by 3 bases, with 10 bases of the junction left unmatched. The CDR3 DNA reads TGTGCCAGCAGCGACCGGGTTAGCGGGGGGGCGACAGATACGCAGTATTTT. Residues: CASSDRVSGGATDTQYF.

Many counts were recorded for this clonotype. The chain carries TRBV29-1 and TRBJ2-1; no reliable D call. This CDR3 is 10 amino acids long. Germline V gene data show CDR1 as SQVTM and CDR2 as ANQGSEA. Trimming took 1 base from V and 9 from J, leaving 4 bases between them. The CDR3 bases are TGCAGCGTTGAAGCCGGTGAGCAGTTCTTC. Translated, it gives CSVEAGEQFF.

This clonotype rates as medium-sized (0.01 to 0.1%). V is TRBV18 and J is TRBJ2-5; D ambiguous. Trimming shortened V by 6 bases and J by 0 bases, and 5 bases separated the two germline ends. Germline loops: CDR1 KGHSH, CDR2 LQKENI. The CDR3 length is 12 residues. CDR3 DNA sequence: TGTGCCAGCTCGCCGAACCAAGAGACCCAGTACTTC. Protein product: CASSPNQETQYF.

The chain combines TRBV5-1 with TRBJ2-3; 8 bases are shared with TRBD2. V dropped 2 bases and J dropped 4; count of bases not matched to a gene: 6. Per germline, CDR1 SGHRS and CDR2 YFSETQ. The CDR3 sequence is 15 residues long. The CDR3 loop reads CASSFRGGGADTQYF. CDR3 nucleotide sequence: TGCGCCAGCAGCTTTCGGGGGGGAGGTGCAGATACGCAGTATTTT.

This clonotype was recorded many times. This sequence joins TRBV12-3 or TRBV12-4 and TRBJ1-2; D gene ambiguous. Trimming shortened V by 5 bases and J by 8 bases, and 18 bases separated the two germline ends. The CDR3 sequence is 14 residues long. Here the CDR3 reads CASSIKGVGYGYTF. CDR3 nucleotides: TGTGCCAGCAGTATCAAGGGCGTGGGATACGGCTACACCTTC.

This clonotype has just a few counts. This chain joins TRBV20-1 and TRBJ2-7; 9 bases fit TRBD1. The CDR3 spans 15 residues. CDR1 DFQATT and CDR2 SNEGSKA come from the germline V gene (reference sequence). With 0 bases clipped from V and 4 bases from J, the junction kept 7 bases outside the gene matches. The CDR3 coding sequence is TGCAGTGCTAGAGACCCGGGACAGGGTCTTTACGAGCAGTACTTC. Its protein product is CSARDPGQGLYEQYF.